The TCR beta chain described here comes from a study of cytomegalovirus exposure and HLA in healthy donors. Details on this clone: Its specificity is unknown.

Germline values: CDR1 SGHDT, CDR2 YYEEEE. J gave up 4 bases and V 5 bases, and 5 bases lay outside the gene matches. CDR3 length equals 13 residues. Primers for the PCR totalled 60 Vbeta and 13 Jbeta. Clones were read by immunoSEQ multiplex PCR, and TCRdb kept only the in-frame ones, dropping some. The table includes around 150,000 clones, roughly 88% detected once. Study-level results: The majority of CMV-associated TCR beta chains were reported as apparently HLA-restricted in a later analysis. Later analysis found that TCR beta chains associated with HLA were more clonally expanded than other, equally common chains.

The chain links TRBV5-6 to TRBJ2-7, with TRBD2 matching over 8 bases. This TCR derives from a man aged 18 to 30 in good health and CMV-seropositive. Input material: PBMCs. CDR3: CASSLIAGYEQYF. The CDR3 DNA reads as TGTGCCAGCAGTCTTATAGCGGGGTACGAGCAGTACTTC.